This TCR beta chain originates from a study of T cell responses to AZD1222 COVID-19 vaccine. About this clone: Mismatch with germline at one junction end may stem from a read error.

The method was immunoSEQ multiplex PCR; TCRdb's version includes in-frame clones alone and lacks a portion of them. The sample holds approximately 100,000 clones, approximately 89% seen once. The germline CDR1 and CDR2 sequences are SGHVS and FNYEAQ. The CDR3 spans 16 residues. The rearrangement links TRBV7-6 to TRBJ2-2, with a possible D match to TRBD2 (6 bases). The specimen was peripheral blood, collected 28 days after the second dose of the MenACWY control vaccine. The TCR comes from an adult who received the MenACWY meningococcal vaccine as a control. CDR3 protein: CASSLDRGENAGELFF. DNA for the CDR3: TGTGCCAGCAGCTTAGACCGCGGGGAGAACGCCGGGGAGCTGTTTTTT.